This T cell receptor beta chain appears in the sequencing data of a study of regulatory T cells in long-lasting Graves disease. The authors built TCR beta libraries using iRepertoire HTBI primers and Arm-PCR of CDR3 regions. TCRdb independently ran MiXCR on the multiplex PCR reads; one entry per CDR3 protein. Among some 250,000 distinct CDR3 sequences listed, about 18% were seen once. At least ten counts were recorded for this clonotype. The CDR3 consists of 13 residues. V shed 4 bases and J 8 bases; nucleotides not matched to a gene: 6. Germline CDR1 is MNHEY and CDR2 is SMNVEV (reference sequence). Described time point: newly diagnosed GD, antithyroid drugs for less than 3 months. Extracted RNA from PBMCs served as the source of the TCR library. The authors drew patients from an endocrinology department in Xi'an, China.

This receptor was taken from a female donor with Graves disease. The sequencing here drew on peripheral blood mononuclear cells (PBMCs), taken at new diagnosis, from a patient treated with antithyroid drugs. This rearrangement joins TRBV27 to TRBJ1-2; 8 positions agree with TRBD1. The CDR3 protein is CASSSRGQGGYTF. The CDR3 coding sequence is TGTGCCAGCAGTTCCAGGGGGCAAGGGGGCTACACCTTC.